The rows below give T cell receptor beta chains drawn from one sample of a study of blood T cell repertoires in COVID-19. Assay used: immunoSEQ multiplex PCR; TCRdb lists only in-frame clones, some missing. The data show approximately 230,000 clones, with roughly 88% seen just once and 2% to 2.5% held by the top ten. Material for sequencing was peripheral blood. These receptors were taken from a woman between 40 and 55 years old who had recovered from COVID-19. CDR3s include the opening cysteine and the closing phenylalanine or tryptophan. D genes are given only for firm matches. Part of the rows lack a size; the others show once, few, many or a class for expanded clones.

J gene: TRBJ2-7
D gene: TRBD1
clone size: .
V gene: TRBV15
CDR3 protein: CATSSDRQGHEQYF
CDR3 DNA: TGTGCCACCAGCAGCGATAGACAGGGCCACGAGCAGTACTTC

J gene: TRBJ1-5
D gene: TRBD1
clone size: .
V gene: TRBV7-8
CDR3 protein: CASSLGQGLSANQPQHF
CDR3 DNA: TGTGCCAGCAGCTTGGGACAGGGTTTATCTGCTAATCAGCCCCAGCATTTT

J gene: TRBJ1-6
D gene: .
clone size: .
V gene: TRBV14
CDR3 protein: CASSPPGSLHF
CDR3 DNA: TGTGCCAGCAGCCCACCCGGGTCCCTCCACTTT

J gene: TRBJ2-1
D gene: .
clone size: few
V gene: TRBV6-5
CDR3 protein: CASSRRESSYNEQFF
CDR3 DNA: TGTGCCAGCAGCCGCCGGGAAAGCTCCTACAATGAGCAGTTCTTC

J gene: TRBJ2-7
D gene: TRBD1
clone size: once
V gene: TRBV2
CDR3 protein: CASTREQGVFYEQYF
CDR3 DNA: TGTGCCAGTACTCGGGAACAGGGGGTGTTTTACGAGCAGTACTTC

J gene: TRBJ2-7
D gene: .
clone size: once
V gene: TRBV11-2
CDR3 protein: CASSTTGSYEQYF
CDR3 DNA: TGTGCCAGCAGCACTACCGGATCCTACGAGCAGTACTTC

J gene: TRBJ2-2
D gene: TRBD2
clone size: .
V gene: TRBV4-1
CDR3 protein: CASSQDSSGGSNTGELFF
CDR3 DNA: TGCGCCAGCAGCCAAGATAGTAGCGGGGGATCGAACACCGGGGAGCTGTTTTTT

J gene: TRBJ1-1
D gene: TRBD1
clone size: .
V gene: TRBV19
CDR3 protein: CASISHTGVNTEAFF
CDR3 DNA: TGTGCCAGTATTTCCCACACAGGGGTTAACACTGAAGCTTTCTTT

J gene: TRBJ2-1
D gene: TRBD2
clone size: .
V gene: TRBV7-2
CDR3 protein: CASSTSGGAYNEQFF
CDR3 DNA: TGTGCCAGCAGCACCAGCGGGGGGGCCTACAATGAGCAGTTCTTC

J gene: TRBJ1-2
D gene: .
clone size: .
V gene: TRBV4-1
CDR3 protein: CASSPPGGPANYGYTF
CDR3 DNA: TGCGCCAGCAGCCCGCCGGGGGGGCCCGCTAACTATGGCTACACCTTC

J gene: TRBJ2-1
D gene: .
clone size: .
V gene: TRBV6-5
CDR3 protein: CASTPPRGNEQFF
CDR3 DNA: TGTGCCAGCACTCCCCCCCGCGGAAATGAGCAGTTCTTC

J gene: TRBJ2-7
D gene: .
clone size: .
V gene: TRBV21-1
CDR3 protein: CASSKSLSDF
CDR3 DNA: TGTGCCAGCAGCAAATCTCTTTCCGACTTC